Each of the 9 T cell receptor beta chains below was sequenced from the same sample in a study of CD8+CD57+ T cells in acquired aplastic anemia. TCR beta VDJ and CDR3 profiling used genomic DNA as template. One entry per CDR3 protein results from TCRdb running MiXCR on the reads. The data show 30,000 to 40,000 distinct CDR3 sequences, roughly three quarters seen once. Sequencing was carried out using sorted CD4+, CD8+, or CD8+CD57+ T cells (not recorded which) from PBMCs. Every receptor here comes from a human donor in good health, serving as a control.

This rearrangement joins TRBV15 to TRBJ2-7; 9 bases are a match to TRBD2. CDR1 is LNHNV, CDR2 YYDKDF, per germline (reference sequence). The V segment lost 3 bases and the J segment 5 bases; nucleotides outside the gene matches: 8. This CDR3 spans 15 amino acids. CDR3 bases: TGTGCCACCAGCAGGATTAGCGGGGGTTACGACGAGCAGTACTTC. Its protein is CATSRISGGYDEQYF.

By frequency in the sample, this clonotype is medium-sized. The rearrangement joins TRBV9 to TRBJ1-1, with D perhaps matching TRBD1 (5 bases). The CDR3 is 15 residues long. Trimming took off 4 bases at V and 0 bases at J, with 13 bases between the two ends. Germline V CDR1 and CDR2: SGDLS, YYNGEE. The CDR3 reads CASSSQGGVNTEAFF. The CDR3 bases are TGTGCCAGCAGCTCCCAGGGAGGGGTGAACACTGAAGCTTTCTTT.

This clonotype was seen a few times. The V and J genes are TRBV2 and TRBJ1-1; D remains ambiguous. This CDR3 has 14 amino acids. Germline V gene sequence: CDR1 SNHLY, CDR2 FYNNEI. Trimming removed 4 bases from V and 1 base from J, with 10 bases in between. As DNA, the CDR3 is TGTGCCAGCAGTGCCGCGACACCGAACACTGAAGCTTTCTTT. This sequence encodes CASSAATPNTEAFF.

The genes are TRBV7-8 and TRBJ1-6; D remains unclear. This CDR3 has 13 amino acids. Looked up from germline, CDR1 is SGHVS and CDR2 is FQNEAQ. V lost 8 bases and J lost 0, with 5 bases in between. The CDR3 reads CASGLSYNSPLHF. The CDR3 DNA reads as TGTGCCAGCGGTCTCTCCTATAATTCACCCCTCCACTTT.

The rearrangement uses TRBV20-1 and TRBJ2-7; tentative D call: TRBD1 (6 bases). The germline CDR1 and CDR2 sequences are DFQATT and SNEGSKA (reference sequence). Trimming removed 3 bases from V and 3 bases from J, with 15 bases in between. The CDR3 has 14 amino acids. The chain's CDR3 is CSARGGGDNYEQYF. The DNA of the CDR3 is TGCAGTGCTAGGGGCGGTGGGGACAACTACGAGCAGTACTTC.

This rearrangement joins TRBV29-1 to TRBJ2-3, with unresolved D. V was shortened by 4 bases and J by 0 bases, with 5 bases between the two germline ends. This CDR3 has 12 residues. CDR1 and CDR2 from the germline V gene are SQVTM and ANQGSEA. DNA for the CDR3: TGCAGCGTTGCCCTAAGCACAGATACGCAGTATTTT. Translating it yields CSVALSTDTQYF.

The gene calls are TRBV9 and TRBJ2-3, with D perhaps TRBD2 (5 bases). The CDR3 is made up of 12 amino acids. CDR1 is SGDLS, CDR2 YYNGEE, per germline. This CDR3 reads CARAVTTDTQYF. In DNA, the CDR3 is TGTGCTAGAGCGGTCACCACAGATACGCAGTATTTT.

This chain links TRBV10-3 with TRBJ1-5; a weak D match, TRBD1 (6 bases). V was trimmed by 6 bases and J by 0 bases, leaving 12 bases between them. The germline V gene encodes CDR1 ENHRY and CDR2 SYGVKD. The CDR3 has 15 residues. CDR3 region: CAISGTGSSNQPQHF. In DNA form, the CDR3 reads TGTGCCATCAGCGGTACAGGGTCTAGCAATCAGCCCCAGCATTTT.

This chain connects TRBV6-1 to TRBJ1-1; TRBD1 matches 7 bases. The CDR3 length is 14 residues. V lost 1 base and J lost 1; bases outside the gene matches: 0. Germline loops: CDR1 MNHNS, CDR2 SASEGT. This chain's CDR3 is CASSEGQGNTEAFF. The CDR3 DNA follows: TGTGCCAGCAGTGAAGGACAGGGGAACACTGAAGCTTTCTTT.